The 3 T cell receptor beta chains presented below share a single source sample, sequenced in a study of blood T cell repertoires in COVID-19. Sequenced by immunoSEQ multiplex PCR; TCRdb stores in-frame clones only, minus some. Of 62,000 or so clones listed, 70% to 90% are singletons. The source material was peripheral blood. These receptors came from a woman between 55 and 75 years old with acute or convalescent COVID-19.

J is TRBJ2-2 and V is TRBV4-2, with D maybe TRBD2 (5 bases). Germline CDR1 and CDR2: LGHNA and YNFKEQ. The ends were cut back, 0 bases at V and 5 bases at J, with 10 bases in the middle. The CDR3 covers 15 residues. The CDR3 DNA reads as TGTGCCAGCAGCCAAGACGGGGATCTGACCGGGGAGCTGTTTTTT. Translation gives CASSQDGDLTGELFF.

The chain has TRBV14 and TRBJ2-3; D perhaps matches TRBD2 (5 bases). Germline CDR1 reads SGHDN; CDR2 reads FVKESK. The CDR3 sequence is 16 residues long. V lost 1 base and J 3 bases, leaving 14 bases between the germline ends. CDR3 region: CASSQVTPSLTDTQYF. Written as DNA, the CDR3 is TGTGCCAGCAGCCAAGTCACTCCTAGCCTAACAGATACGCAGTATTTT. The whole variable domain, filled in from reference TRBV14 and TRBJ2-3, reads EAGVTQFPSHSVIEKGQTVTLRCDPISGHDNLYWYRRVMGKEIKFLLHFVKESKQDESGMPNNRFLAERTGGTYSTLKVQPAELEDSGVYFCASSQVTPSLTDTQYFGPGTRLTVL.

The CDR3 nucleotides are TGTGCCAGCAGCCCAAGATCTTCCGAGGACAGTTCCTACGAGCAGTACTTC. This gives the protein CASSPRSSEDSSYEQYF. The genes are TRBV9 and TRBJ2-7; weak D call: TRBD1 (6 bases). Between the trimmed V and J ends, which lost 4 bases and 1 base, there was a span of 21 bases. This CDR3 contains 17 residues. The germline V gene has CDR1 SGDLS and CDR2 YYNGEE.